Listed here are 3 T cell receptor beta chains from one sample, sequenced in a study of blood T cell repertoires in COVID-19. Libraries were prepared by immunoSEQ multiplex PCR; TCRdb keeps only in-frame clonotypes and omits some of them. Counted here are 50,000 to 70,000 clones, roughly 84% occurring once; the ten biggest clones make up 9.6%. Sequenced: peripheral blood. These TCRs come from a man aged 80 or over with COVID-19, enrolled during active disease.

The gene calls are TRBV28 and TRBJ1-2; 7 bases fit TRBD1. After removal of 5 bases from V and 5 bases from J, the junction contained 8 bases not matched to a gene. Germline values: CDR1 MDHEN, CDR2 SYDVKM. The CDR3 extends over 14 amino acids. The CDR3 loop reads CASSATDRPYGYTF. CDR3 DNA: TGTGCCAGCAGTGCTACGGACAGGCCTTATGGCTACACCTTC.

Here the CDR3 DNA reads TGTGCCAGTACCCCACGGAGGGGCAAAAACATTCAGTACTTC. Amino acids: CASTPRRGKNIQYF. The chain combines TRBV19 with TRBJ2-4; tentative D call: TRBD2 (6 bases). V lost 7 bases to trimming and J lost 3 bases, with 13 bases between them. This CDR3 comprises 14 residues. From germline, CDR1 is LNHDA and CDR2 SQIVND (reference sequence).

This clone appeared once. The chain is built from TRBV7-3 and TRBJ2-2; D may be TRBD1 (5 bases). V lost 5 bases and J lost 4, with 8 bases in between. Germline CDR1 SGHTA, CDR2 FQGTGA. CDR3 length: 13 residues. The CDR3 loop is CASSMTATGELFF. The CDR3 DNA reads as TGTGCCAGCAGCATGACAGCCACCGGGGAGCTGTTTTTT.